What follows are 28 T cell receptor beta chains derived from one specimen sequenced in a study of CD8+CD57+ T cells in acquired aplastic anemia. It was patients with CD8+CD57+ cell expansion by flow cytometry who were chosen for sequencing. Profiling of TCR beta VDJ combinations and CDR3 sequences used genomic DNA as template. TCRdb reanalysed the reads using MiXCR and keeps one entry per CDR3 protein. The data contain under 250,000 distinct CDR3 sequences, approximately 45% of them singletons. Material for sequencing was sorted CD4+, CD8+, or CD8+CD57+ T cells (not recorded which) from PBMCs. The receptors were sampled from a human donor with aplastic anemia.

The rearrangement links TRBV2 to TRBJ2-7; D unclear. The CDR3 contains 13 residues. Germline V gene lookup returns CDR1 SNHLY and CDR2 FYNNEI. V lost 2 bases to trimming and J lost 0 bases, with 5 bases between them. CDR3 region: CASSEIISYEQYF. For the CDR3, the DNA is TGTGCCAGCAGTGAAATCATCTCCTACGAGCAGTACTTC.

The chain carries TRBV10-3 and TRBJ2-7; 11 nucleotides match TRBD1. With V trimmed by 3 bases and J by 3 bases, 4 bases remained unmatched. Germline loops: CDR1 ENHRY, CDR2 SYGVKD. The CDR3 consists of 15 residues. CDR3 protein: CAISEAGTGGYEQYF. CDR3 nucleotides: TGTGCCATCAGTGAAGCCGGGACAGGGGGCTACGAGCAGTACTTC.

This clonotype was seen at least ten times. The chain is built from TRBV11-3 and TRBJ1-1; D may be TRBD1 (6 bases). V lost 6 bases to trimming and J lost 3 bases, with 20 bases between them. The CDR3 spans 16 residues. CDR1 SGHNT and CDR2 YENEEA come from the germline V gene. CDR3 sequence: CASSRTGTSKDTEAFF. CDR3 bases: TGTGCCAGCAGTCGTACCGGGACATCTAAGGACACTGAAGCTTTCTTT. Supplemented by reference TRBV11-3 and TRBJ1-1, the full variable domain reads EAGVVQSPRYKIIEKKQPVAFWCNPISGHNTLYWYLQNLGQGPELLIRYENEEAVDDSQLPKDRFSAERLKGVDSTLKIQPAELGDSAVYLCASSRTGTSKDTEAFFGQGTRLTVV.

This clonotype was counted a few times. The chain joins TRBV2 to TRBJ1-2; perhaps TRBD1 as D (6 bases). CDR1 is SNHLY, CDR2 FYNNEI, per germline. Trimming pared 10 bases from V and 6 bases from J, leaving 21 bases between. The length of the CDR3 is 14 residues. The CDR3 DNA reads TGTGCCAACCAAGACCAAAGGACAGATGATGGCTACACCTTC. Amino acid sequence: CANQDQRTDDGYTF.

Ten or more counts support this clonotype. V usage is TRBV4-3 and J usage is TRBJ1-3; 10 nucleotides agree with TRBD1. From germline, CDR1 is LGHNA and CDR2 YSLEER. The CDR3 consists of 16 residues. V lost 3 bases to trimming and J lost 2 bases; unmatched junction nucleotides: 4. The CDR3 nucleotides read TGCGCCAGCAGCCAGGATGGACAGGGGGCTGGAAACACCATATATTTT. Its protein product is CASSQDGQGAGNTIYF.

Notes on this clonotype: One end of the junction is discordant with germline, which a read error may explain. The chain uses TRBV5-1 and TRBJ2-7, with a tentative D call TRBD2 (5 bases). The CDR3 is made up of 13 amino acids. In germline, CDR1 is SGHRS, CDR2 YFSETQ. This chain's CDR3 is CASSLGRGREQYF. The CDR3 DNA follows: TGTGCCAGCAGCTTAGGTAGAGGGCGTGAGCAGTACTTC.

As regards this clonotype: A junction end diverges from the germline sequence, so it may reflect a read error. The chain is built from TRBV19 and TRBJ2-5; TRBD1 agrees at 8 bases. Germline values: CDR1 LNHDA, CDR2 SQIVND (reference sequence). The CDR3 runs 11 residues. CDR3 in DNA: TGTGCCAGTAGTATAGGCGGGGACAGGACATTC. Protein product: CASSIGGDRTF. The variable domain in full, completed from reference TRBV19 and TRBJ2-5, reads DGGITQSPKYLFRKEGQNVTLSCEQNLNHDAMYWYRQDPGQGLRLIYYSQIVNDFQKGDIAEGYSVSREKKESFPLTVTSAQKNPTAFYLCASSIGGDRTFGPGTRLLVL.

This clonotype appeared many times. The chain joins TRBV20-1 to TRBJ2-4; 11 nucleotides align to TRBD2. After removal of 0 bases from V and 9 bases from J, the junction contained 19 bases not matched to a gene. CDR1 and CDR2 from the germline V gene are DFQATT and SNEGSKA (reference sequence). This CDR3 spans 19 amino acids. This chain's CDR3 is CSARDLPLAGEVGGSIQYF. In DNA, the CDR3 is TGCAGTGCTAGAGATCTCCCACTAGCGGGGGAGGTGGGGGGATCCATTCAGTACTTC.

This rearrangement joins TRBV5-5 to TRBJ2-1; 9 bases map to TRBD2. The CDR3 is 15 residues long. Trimming cost V 5 bases and J 7 bases; bases outside gene matches: 10. Looked up from germline, CDR1 is SGHKS and CDR2 is YYEKEE (reference sequence). The CDR3 reads CASSPGAGGWNEQFF. CDR3 bases: TGTGCCAGCAGTCCAGGGGCGGGGGGGTGGAATGAGCAGTTCTTC.

The CDR3 DNA follows: TGCAGTGCACGACCTAGCGGGAAGATGAATTCACCCCTCCACTTT. Its translation is CSARPSGKMNSPLHF. The chain links TRBV20-1 to TRBJ1-6; D is unclear. Germline CDR1 DFQATT, CDR2 SNEGSKA (reference sequence). V was pared by 6 bases and J by 7 bases, with 19 bases between. The CDR3 contains 15 residues.

This chain joins TRBV24-1 and TRBJ1-5; D remains unclear. The germline V gene encodes CDR1 KGHDR and CDR2 SFDVKD. Trimming shortened V by 1 base and J by 4 bases, and 1 base separated the two germline ends. This CDR3 comprises 12 residues. The CDR3 nucleotides are TGTGCCACCAGTGATTTTAATCAGCCCCAGCATTTT. Encoded protein: CATSDFNQPQHF.

The rearrangement uses TRBV2 and TRBJ2-7; TRBD2 matches at 11 bases. The V gene end was trimmed by 11 bases and the J gene end by 4 bases; junction bases not matched to a gene: 13. The length of the CDR3 is 15 residues. The germline gives CDR1 SNHLY, CDR2 FYNNEI. CDR3 amino acids: CAGKGPLAGGYEQYF. CDR3 in DNA: TGTGCCGGAAAGGGTCCGCTAGCGGGAGGATACGAGCAGTACTTC.

This chain uses TRBV5-1 with TRBJ1-1, with no clear D. This CDR3 has 14 amino acids. From germline, CDR1 is SGHRS and CDR2 YFSETQ. V shed 4 bases and J shed 2 bases, with 12 bases lying between them. The CDR3 region is CASSALDGNTEAFF. CDR3 in DNA: TGCGCCAGCAGCGCCCTAGACGGAAACACTGAAGCTTTCTTT.

The chain carries TRBV30 and TRBJ1-5; TRBD1 might be the D (6 bases). Germline assignment: CDR1 GTSNPN and CDR2 SVGIG (reference sequence). The CDR3 extends over 15 amino acids. Trimming cost V 0 bases and J 6 bases, with 15 bases left between them. Here the CDR3 DNA reads TGTGCCTGGAGTGTTGACCGGGGGGCCAGTCAGCCCCAGCATTTT. Protein sequence: CAWSVDRGASQPQHF. Full variable domain (rest looked up from reference TRBV30 and TRBJ1-5): SQTIHQWPATLVQPVGSPLSLECTVEGTSNPNLYWYRQAAGRGLQLLFYSVGIGQISSEVPQNLSASRPQDRQFILSSKKLLLSDSGFYLCAWSVDRGASQPQHFGDGTRLSIL.

This clonotype came up many times. This chain uses TRBV20-1 with TRBJ1-2, with D perhaps matching TRBD1 (6 bases). Germline values: CDR1 DFQATT, CDR2 SNEGSKA (reference sequence). CDR3 length: 17 residues. Trimming removed 1 base at V and 0 bases at J, with 18 bases between. The CDR3 DNA reads TGCAGTGCTAGAGGCCCTGGTAACGGACAGACTAACTATGGCTACACCTTC. Residues: CSARGPGNGQTNYGYTF.

In this sample, this clonotype turned up many times. This chain connects TRBV2 to TRBJ2-7, with a weak D call TRBD2 (7 bases). Trimming cost V 10 bases and J 2 bases, with 15 bases left between them. The CDR3 is 13 amino acids. Looked up from germline, CDR1 is SNHLY and CDR2 is FYNNEI. CDR3 region: CATRGRGTYEQYF. The DNA for the CDR3 is TGTGCCACCCGGGGGCGGGGGACCTACGAGCAGTACTTC. Filled out from reference TRBV2 and TRBJ2-7, the complete variable domain reads EPEVTQTPSHQVTQMGQEVILRCVPISNHLYFYWYRQILGQKVEFLVSFYNNEISEKSEIFDDQFSVERPDGSNFTLKIRSTKLEDSAMYFCATRGRGTYEQYFGPGTRLTVT.

The V call is TRBV7-3, the J call TRBJ2-1; D is ambiguous. Germline values: CDR1 SGHTA, CDR2 FQGTGA. The V gene lost 5 bases and the J gene lost 10 bases, with 15 bases spanning the gap. There are 13 residues in the CDR3. This CDR3 reads CASSPQLDGEQFF. Here the CDR3 DNA reads TGTGCCAGCAGCCCACAACTCGACGGGGAGCAGTTCTTC.

This sequence joins TRBV28 and TRBJ2-2; 12 bases align to TRBD2. The J segment lost 4 bases and the V segment lost 2 bases, leaving 2 bases of the junction unmatched. Per germline, CDR1 MDHEN and CDR2 SYDVKM. CDR3 size: 16 residues. The CDR3 DNA follows: TGTGCCAGCAGTTTACTAGCGGGAGGGATCACCGGGGAGCTGTTTTTT. Amino acids: CASSLLAGGITGELFF.

The genes are TRBV9 and TRBJ2-3, with TRBD1 matching over 9 bases. V lost 0 bases, J lost 6 bases, and 2 bases stayed unmatched. The CDR3 runs 14 residues. CDR1 and CDR2 (germline): SGDLS, YYNGEE. The CDR3 DNA sequence: TGTGCCAGCAGCGTAGGACAGGGGGGCGATACGCAGTATTTT. It specifies CASSVGQGGDTQYF.

This chain connects TRBV24-1 to TRBJ2-3; TRBD2 matches 12 bases. The germline gives CDR1 KGHDR, CDR2 SFDVKD. Trimming took 4 bases from V and 3 from J; bases not matched to a gene: 10. The CDR3 sequence is 18 residues long. For the CDR3, the DNA is TGTGCCACCAGTGACCCTAGCGGGGGGGGATCATGGACAGATACGCAGTATTTT. This translates into CATSDPSGGGSWTDTQYF.

This clonotype is a singleton in its sample. The rearrangement joins TRBV7-2 to TRBJ2-3; 10 bases map to TRBD2. Germline assignment: CDR1 SGHTA and CDR2 FQGNSA. Trimming removed 6 bases from V and 11 bases from J; junction bases left unmatched: 11. The CDR3 sequence is 14 residues long. This CDR3 reads CASRWLAGENEQYF. The CDR3 bases are TGTGCCAGCAGATGGCTAGCGGGGGAGAATGAGCAGTATTTT.

Ten or more counts support this clonotype. This chain joins TRBV5-1 and TRBJ2-7, with D possibly called TRBD1 or TRBD2 (5 bases each). V lost 4 bases, J lost 2 bases, and 13 bases lay in between. The V gene's germline CDR1 is SGHRS and CDR2 YFSETQ. The CDR3 runs 14 residues. The CDR3, as DNA: TGCGCCAGCAGCCGGTCAGGGAGTCCCTACGAGCAGTACTTC. Amino acids: CASSRSGSPYEQYF.

This clonotype was counted many times. The chain combines TRBV20-1 with TRBJ2-7; D tentatively fits TRBD1 or TRBD2 (6 bases each). V dropped 6 bases and J dropped 0 bases, with 12 bases sitting between them. This CDR3 has 13 residues. Germline V gene lookup returns CDR1 DFQATT and CDR2 SNEGSKA (reference sequence). CDR3 nucleotides: TGCAGTGCCCGGGGGCCCATCTCCTACGAGCAGTACTTC. It translates to CSARGPISYEQYF.

This clonotype has more than one count but fewer than ten. The chain carries TRBV6-2 or TRBV6-3 and TRBJ2-1; D is perhaps TRBD2 (5 bases). Germline V CDR1 and CDR2: MNHEY, SVGEGT. Trimming shortened V by 2 bases and J by 3 bases, and 8 bases separated the two germline ends. The length of the CDR3 is 14 residues. The CDR3 spells CASSYLGNYNEQFF. As DNA, the CDR3 is TGTGCCAGCAGTTACCTCGGGAACTACAATGAGCAGTTCTTC.

The gene calls are TRBV19 and TRBJ1-1; no clear D gene. The CDR3 has 12 residues. CDR1 and CDR2 (germline): LNHDA, SQIVND (reference sequence). V dropped 7 bases and J dropped 11 bases, with 17 bases sitting between them. The CDR3 spells CASTLDGLEAFF. In DNA form, the CDR3 reads TGTGCCAGTACATTGGACGGCCTTGAGGCTTTCTTT.

This chain links TRBV29-1 with TRBJ2-2, with 13 bases that match TRBD2. CDR1 is SQVTM, CDR2 ANQGSEA, per germline. This CDR3 comprises 16 residues. Unmatched junction bases numbered 7, after V lost 6 bases and J lost 3 bases. CDR3 DNA: TGCAGCGTGGGTACTAGCGGGAGGGCGTACACCGGGGAGCTGTTTTTT. This codes for CSVGTSGRAYTGELFF.

V is TRBV29-1 and J is TRBJ2-5; D may be TRBD1 (6 bases). Germline-derived CDR1 and CDR2 are SQVTM and ANQGSEA. The length of the CDR3 is 11 residues. Trimming cost V 2 bases and J 11 bases, with 12 bases left between them. The CDR3 nucleotides are TGCAGCGTTGAAACGGGGACAAGACAGTACTTC. Translating gives CSVETGTRQYF. The whole variable domain, remainder taken from reference TRBV29-1 and TRBJ2-5, is SAVISQKPSRDICQRGTSLTIQCQVDSQVTMMFWYRQQPGQSLTLIATANQGSEATYESGFVIDKFPISRPNLTFSTLTVSNMSPEDSSIYLCSVETGTRQYFGPGTRLLVL.

This clonotype was detected many times. The chain carries TRBV9 and TRBJ1-2; weak D call: TRBD1 (6 bases). V lost 7 bases and J lost 8, with 9 bases in between. CDR1 and CDR2 (germline): SGDLS, YYNGEE. This CDR3 comprises 10 residues. DNA for the CDR3: TGTGCCAGCCAGGGGAGGGGCTACACCTTC. Translating gives CASQGRGYTF.